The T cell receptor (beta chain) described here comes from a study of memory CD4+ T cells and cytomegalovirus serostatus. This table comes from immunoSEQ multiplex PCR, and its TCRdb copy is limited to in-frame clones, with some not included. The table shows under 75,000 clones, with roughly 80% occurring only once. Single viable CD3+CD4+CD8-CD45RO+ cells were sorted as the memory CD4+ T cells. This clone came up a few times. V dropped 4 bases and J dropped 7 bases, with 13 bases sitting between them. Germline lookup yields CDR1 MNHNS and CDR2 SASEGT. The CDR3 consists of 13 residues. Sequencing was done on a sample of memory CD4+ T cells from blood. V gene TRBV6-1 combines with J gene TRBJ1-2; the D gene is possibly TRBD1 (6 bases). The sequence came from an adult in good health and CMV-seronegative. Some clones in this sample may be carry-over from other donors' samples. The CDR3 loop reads CASSGTGFSGYTF. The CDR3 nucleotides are TGTGCCAGCAGTGGAACAGGGTTTAGTGGCTACACCTTC.